This TCR beta chain derives from a study of cytomegalovirus exposure and HLA in healthy donors. Study-wide background: The same platform as the roughly 630 first-cohort repertoires was used for the 130 or so validation repertoires, a later analysis reported. Findings of the study overall: Reported performance of the classifier showed diagnosis of cytomegalovirus status with high specificity and sensitivity. In the 130 or so validation repertoires, about 94% of cluster scores exceeded 0, per a later analysis.

The donors were in the approximately 120-subject validation cohort, distinct from the approximately 610-subject first cohort. The assay was immunoSEQ multiplex PCR, and TCRdb's table has in-frame clones only and misses some. The sample holds 150,000 to 180,000 clones, 86% seen once. As to this clone: Its antigen remains unidentified.

Specimen: PBMCs. This clonotype originated in a man aged 18 to 30 in good health and CMV-seropositive.

The CDR3 spells CASSPGTVYGYTF. CDR3 bases: TGCGCCAGCAGCCCTGGGACAGTTTATGGCTACACCTTC. The chain links TRBV5-1 to TRBJ1-2; 7 bases align to TRBD1. Trimming at V came to 4 bases and at J to 5 bases, leaving 5 bases not matched to a gene. The CDR3 contains 13 residues. CDR1 and CDR2 from the germline V gene are SGHRS and YFSETQ. Together with reference TRBV5-1 and TRBJ1-2, the CDR3 gives the full variable domain: KAGVTQTPRYLIKTRGQQVTLSCSPISGHRSVSWYQQTPGQGLQFLFEYFSETQRNKGNFPGRFSGRQFSNSRSEMNVSTLELGDSALYLCASSPGTVYGYTFGSGTRLTVV.